This T cell receptor beta chain was sequenced for a study of shared clonotypes between healthy human individuals. The overall study: Three plates were used per donor for CD4 naive, three for CD4 memory, two for CD8 naive and one for CD8 memory.

The J segment lost 5 bases and the V segment lost 6 bases, leaving 7 bases of the junction unmatched. Looked up from germline, CDR1 is KGHSH and CDR2 is LQKENI. This CDR3 spans 14 amino acids. The data were produced by immunoSEQ multiplex PCR, yet TCRdb's version contains in-frame clones alone and is incomplete. Found here are over a million clones, roughly 75% of them singletons; the top ten hold about 1.5%. The study drew its donors from healthy HIV-negative adults without recent acute infections or vaccinations. Points from the study as a whole: Blood was the sole source, and tissue repertoires probably differ.

Notes on this clone: The target antigen is unknown.

This chain links TRBV18 with TRBJ2-7, with 10 nucleotides matching TRBD2. The material sequenced was memory CD4+ T cells sorted from blood. Subset defined: CD45RA-negative fraction. This receptor was obtained from a man between 18 and 29 years old in good health. CDR3 sequence (DNA): TGTGCCAGCTCCGAAAGCGGGGGGGCCCACGAGCAGTACTTC. Protein: CASSESGGAHEQYF.